This T cell receptor beta chain was obtained from a study of identical twins. TCRdb called the 5' RACE reads again in MiXCR, with one record for every CDR3 protein. The data contain some 660,000 distinct CDR3 sequences, around 8.3% of them singletons. The same specimen was also included in a second study, on yellow fever vaccine responses in identical twins.

The sequenced material came from PBMCs. The receptor's source is a young woman in good health.

This CDR3 reads CASSEVGGGVTDTQYF. CDR3 DNA: TGTGCCAGCAGCGAGGTGGGGGGGGGCGTCACAGATACGCAGTATTTT. The chain employs TRBV9 and TRBJ2-3, with a weak D call TRBD2 (7 bases). With 3 bases removed from V and 2 bases from J, the gap between germline ends came to 16 bases. The CDR3 extends over 16 amino acids. Per the germline V gene, CDR1 is SGDLS and CDR2 is YYNGEE.